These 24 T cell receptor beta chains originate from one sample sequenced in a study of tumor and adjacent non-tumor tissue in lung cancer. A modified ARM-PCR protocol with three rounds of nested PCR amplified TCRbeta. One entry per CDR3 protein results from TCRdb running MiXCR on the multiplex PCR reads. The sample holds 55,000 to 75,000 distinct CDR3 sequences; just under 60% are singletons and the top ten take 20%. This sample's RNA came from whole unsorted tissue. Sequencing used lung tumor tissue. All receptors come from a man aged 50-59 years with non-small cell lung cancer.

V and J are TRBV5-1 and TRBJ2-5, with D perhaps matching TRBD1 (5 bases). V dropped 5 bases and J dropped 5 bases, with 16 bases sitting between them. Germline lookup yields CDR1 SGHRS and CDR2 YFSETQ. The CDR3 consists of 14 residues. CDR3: CASSFGAPVETQYF. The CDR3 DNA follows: TGCGCCAGCAGTTTTGGGGCTCCCGTGGAGACCCAGTACTTC.

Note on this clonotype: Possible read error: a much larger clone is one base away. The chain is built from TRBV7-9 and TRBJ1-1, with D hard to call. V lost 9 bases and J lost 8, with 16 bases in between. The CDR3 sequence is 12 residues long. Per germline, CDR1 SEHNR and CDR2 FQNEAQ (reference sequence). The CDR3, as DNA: TGTGCCAGTTCTTACCGCGGCATGGAAGCTTTCTTT. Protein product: CASSYRGMEAFF.

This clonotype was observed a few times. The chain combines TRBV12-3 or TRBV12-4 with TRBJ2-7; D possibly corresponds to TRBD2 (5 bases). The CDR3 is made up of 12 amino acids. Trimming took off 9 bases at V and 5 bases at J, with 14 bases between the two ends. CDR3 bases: TGTGCCAGTAGTGCTCACGGGGACGAGCAGTACTTC. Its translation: CASSAHGDEQYF.

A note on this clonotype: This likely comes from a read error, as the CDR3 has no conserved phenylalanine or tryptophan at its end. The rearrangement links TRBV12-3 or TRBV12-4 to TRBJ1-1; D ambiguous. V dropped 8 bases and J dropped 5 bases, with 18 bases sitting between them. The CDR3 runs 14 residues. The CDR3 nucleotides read TGTGCCAGCTGCCATGGGATGGTAGCGACTGAAGCTTTCATT. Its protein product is CASCHGMVATEAFI.

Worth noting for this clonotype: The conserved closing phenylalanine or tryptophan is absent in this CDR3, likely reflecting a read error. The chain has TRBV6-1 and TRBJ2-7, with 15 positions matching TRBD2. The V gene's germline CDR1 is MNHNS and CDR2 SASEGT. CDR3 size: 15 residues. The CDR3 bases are TGTGTCAGCAGTGGGACTAGCGGGGGGAAGTACGAGCAGTACTCC. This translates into CVSSGTSGGKYEQYS.

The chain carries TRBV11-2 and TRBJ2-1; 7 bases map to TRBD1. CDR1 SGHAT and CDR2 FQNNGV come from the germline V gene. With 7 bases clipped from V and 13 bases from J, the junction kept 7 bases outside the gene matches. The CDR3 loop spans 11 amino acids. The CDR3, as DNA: TGTGCCAGCAATCTACAGGGGTTTCAGTTCTTC. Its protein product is CASNLQGFQFF.

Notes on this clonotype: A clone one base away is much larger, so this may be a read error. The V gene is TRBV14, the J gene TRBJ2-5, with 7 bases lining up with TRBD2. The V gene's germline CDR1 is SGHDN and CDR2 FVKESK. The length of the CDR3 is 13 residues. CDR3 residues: CTSKITSAETQYF. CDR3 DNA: TGTACCAGCAAAATTACTAGCGCAGAGACCCAGTACTTC.

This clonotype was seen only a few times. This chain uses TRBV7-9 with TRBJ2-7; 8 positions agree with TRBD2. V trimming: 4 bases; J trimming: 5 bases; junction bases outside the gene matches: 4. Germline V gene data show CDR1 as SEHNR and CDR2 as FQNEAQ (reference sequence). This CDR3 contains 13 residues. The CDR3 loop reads CASSSRGGDEQYF. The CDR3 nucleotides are TGTGCCAGCAGCTCCCGGGGGGGGGACGAGCAGTACTTC.

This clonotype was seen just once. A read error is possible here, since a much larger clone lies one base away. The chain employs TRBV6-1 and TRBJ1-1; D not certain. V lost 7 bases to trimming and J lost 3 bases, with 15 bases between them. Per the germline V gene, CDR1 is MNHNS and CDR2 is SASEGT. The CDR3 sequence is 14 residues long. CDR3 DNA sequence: TGTGCCAGCAACGCGGGCGGGGTCCACACTGAAGCTTTCTTT. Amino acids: CASNAGGVHTEAFF.

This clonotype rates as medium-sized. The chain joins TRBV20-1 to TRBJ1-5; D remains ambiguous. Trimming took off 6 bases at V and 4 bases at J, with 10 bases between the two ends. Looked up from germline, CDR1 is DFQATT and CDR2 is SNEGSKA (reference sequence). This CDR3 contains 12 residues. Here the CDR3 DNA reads TGCAGTGCGGAGGTCGGAAATCAGCCCCAGCATTTT. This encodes CSAEVGNQPQHF.

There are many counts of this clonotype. The CDR3 DNA reads as TGCGCCAGCAGTGAGTCGCAGGGGGCGGCTTTCTTT. Translated, it gives CASSESQGAAFF. The chain links TRBV10-2 to TRBJ1-1; 8 nucleotides match TRBD1. CDR1 is WSHSY and CDR2 is SAAADI in the germline V gene. With V trimmed by 0 bases and J by 11 bases, 2 bases remained unmatched. This CDR3 has 12 residues.

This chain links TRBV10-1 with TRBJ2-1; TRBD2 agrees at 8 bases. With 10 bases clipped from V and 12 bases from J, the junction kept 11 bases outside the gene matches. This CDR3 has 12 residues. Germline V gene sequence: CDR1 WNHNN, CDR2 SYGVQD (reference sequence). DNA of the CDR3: TGCGCCACCGGACCAGCGGGAGATCGGCAGTTCTTC. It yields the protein CATGPAGDRQFF.

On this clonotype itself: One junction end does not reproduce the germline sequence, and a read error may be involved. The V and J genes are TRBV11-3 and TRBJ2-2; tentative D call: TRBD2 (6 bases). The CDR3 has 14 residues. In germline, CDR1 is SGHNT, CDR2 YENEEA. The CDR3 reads CASIPNIRGGDLFF. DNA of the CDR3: TGTGCCAGCATCCCCAACATACGGGGCGGGGACCTGTTTTTT.

In nucleotides, the CDR3 is TGTGCCAGCAGTGAATTCTTTGTAAAGGATGGCTACACCTTC. It specifies CASSEFFVKDGYTF. The rearrangement links TRBV6-1 to TRBJ1-2; no reliable D call. Trimming stripped 2 bases from V and 6 bases from J, with 13 bases between. Germline CDR1 reads MNHNS; CDR2 reads SASEGT. The CDR3 sequence is 14 residues long.

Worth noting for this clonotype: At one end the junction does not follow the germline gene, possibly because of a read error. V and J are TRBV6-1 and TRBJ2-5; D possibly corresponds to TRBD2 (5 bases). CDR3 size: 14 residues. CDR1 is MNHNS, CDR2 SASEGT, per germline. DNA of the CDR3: TGTGCCATCAGTGAGGGTGGGAGTAAGAGGACCCAGAACTTC. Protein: CAISEGGSKRTQNF.

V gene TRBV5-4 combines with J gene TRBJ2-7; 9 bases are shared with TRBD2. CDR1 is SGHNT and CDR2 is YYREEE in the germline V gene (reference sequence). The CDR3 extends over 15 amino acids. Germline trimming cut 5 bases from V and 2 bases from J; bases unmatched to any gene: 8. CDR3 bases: TGTGCCAGCAGGGCTAGTGCGGGAGGGCCCTACGAGCAGTACTTC. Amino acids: CASRASAGGPYEQYF. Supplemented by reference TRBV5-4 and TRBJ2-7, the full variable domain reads ETGVTQSPTHLIKTRGQQVTLRCSSQSGHNTVSWYQQALGQGPQFIFQYYREEENGRGNFPPRFSGLQFPNYSSELNVNALELDDSALYLCASRASAGGPYEQYFGPGTRLTVT.

CDR3 residues: CASSLWTSGRTQFF. CDR3 nucleotide sequence: TGTGCCAGCAGCTTATGGACAAGCGGGAGGACCCAGTTCTTC. The J gene is TRBJ2-1, the V gene TRBV11-1, with 9 bases identical to TRBD2. V lost 2 bases to trimming and J lost 13 bases; unmatched junction nucleotides: 9. The CDR3 extends over 14 amino acids. The germline gives CDR1 SGHAT, CDR2 FQDESV (reference sequence). Based on the CDR3 plus reference TRBV11-1 and TRBJ2-1, the full variable domain is EAEVAQSPRYKITEKSQAVAFWCDPISGHATLYWYRQILGQGPELLVQFQDESVVDDSQLPKDRFSAERLKGVDSTLKIQPAELGDSAMYLCASSLWTSGRTQFFGPGTRLTVL.

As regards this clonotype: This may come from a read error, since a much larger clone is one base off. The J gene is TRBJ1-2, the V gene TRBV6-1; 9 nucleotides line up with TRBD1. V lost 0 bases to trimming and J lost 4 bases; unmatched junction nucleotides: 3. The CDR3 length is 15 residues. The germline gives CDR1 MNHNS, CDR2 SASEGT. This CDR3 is CASSEAGQGGYGYTF. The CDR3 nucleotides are TGTGCCAGCAGTGAAGCGGGACAGGGAGGCTATGGCTACACCTTC.

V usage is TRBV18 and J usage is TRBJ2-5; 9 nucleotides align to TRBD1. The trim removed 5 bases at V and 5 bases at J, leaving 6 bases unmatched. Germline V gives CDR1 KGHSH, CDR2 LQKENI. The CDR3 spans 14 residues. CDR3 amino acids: CASSWTGVGETQYF. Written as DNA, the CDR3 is TGTGCCAGCTCATGGACAGGGGTTGGGGAGACCCAGTACTTC. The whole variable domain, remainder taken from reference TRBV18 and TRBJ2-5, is NAGVMQNPRHLVRRRGQEARLRCSPMKGHSHVYWYRQLPEEGLKFMVYLQKENIIDESGMPKERFSAEFPKEGPSILRIQQVVRGDSAAYFCASSWTGVGETQYFGPGTRLLVL.

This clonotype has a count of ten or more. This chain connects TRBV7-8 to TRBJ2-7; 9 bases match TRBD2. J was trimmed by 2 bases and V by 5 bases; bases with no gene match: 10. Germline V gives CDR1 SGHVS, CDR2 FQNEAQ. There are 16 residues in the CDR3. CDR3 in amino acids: CASSHRLAEVTYEQYF. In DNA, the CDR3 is TGTGCCAGCAGCCACCGACTAGCGGAGGTCACCTACGAGCAGTACTTC. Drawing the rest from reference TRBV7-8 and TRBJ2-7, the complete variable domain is GAGVSQSPRYKVAKRGQDVALRCDPISGHVSLFWYQQALGQGPEFLTYFQNEAQLDKSGLPSDRFFAERPEGSVSTLKIQRTQQEDSAVYLCASSHRLAEVTYEQYFGPGTRLTVT.

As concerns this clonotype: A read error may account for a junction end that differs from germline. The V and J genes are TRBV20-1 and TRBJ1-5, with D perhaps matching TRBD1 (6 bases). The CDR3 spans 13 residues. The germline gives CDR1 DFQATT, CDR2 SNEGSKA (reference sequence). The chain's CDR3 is CSARTGRDQSQHF. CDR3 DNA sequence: TGCAGTGCTAGAACAGGGCGGGATCAGTCCCAGCATTTT.

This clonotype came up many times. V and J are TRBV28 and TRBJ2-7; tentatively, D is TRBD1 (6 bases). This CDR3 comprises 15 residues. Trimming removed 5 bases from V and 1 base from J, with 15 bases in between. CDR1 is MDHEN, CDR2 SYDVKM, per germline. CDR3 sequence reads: CASSTRTVLSYEQYF. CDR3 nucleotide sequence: TGTGCCAGCAGTACTAGGACAGTTTTATCCTACGAGCAGTACTTC.

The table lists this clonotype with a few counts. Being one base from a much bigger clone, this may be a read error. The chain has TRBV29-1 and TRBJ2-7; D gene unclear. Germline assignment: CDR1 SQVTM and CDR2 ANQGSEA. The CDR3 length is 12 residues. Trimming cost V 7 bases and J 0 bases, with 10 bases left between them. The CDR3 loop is CSAHDNSYEQYF. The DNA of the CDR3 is TGCAGCGCCCATGACAACTCCTACGAGCAGTACTTC.

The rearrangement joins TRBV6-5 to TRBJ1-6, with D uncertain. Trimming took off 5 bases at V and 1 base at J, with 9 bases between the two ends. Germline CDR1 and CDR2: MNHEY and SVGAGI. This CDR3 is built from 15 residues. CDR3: CASSPEFSYNSPLHF. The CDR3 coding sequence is TGTGCCAGCAGTCCAGAGTTTTCCTATAATTCACCCCTCCACTTT.